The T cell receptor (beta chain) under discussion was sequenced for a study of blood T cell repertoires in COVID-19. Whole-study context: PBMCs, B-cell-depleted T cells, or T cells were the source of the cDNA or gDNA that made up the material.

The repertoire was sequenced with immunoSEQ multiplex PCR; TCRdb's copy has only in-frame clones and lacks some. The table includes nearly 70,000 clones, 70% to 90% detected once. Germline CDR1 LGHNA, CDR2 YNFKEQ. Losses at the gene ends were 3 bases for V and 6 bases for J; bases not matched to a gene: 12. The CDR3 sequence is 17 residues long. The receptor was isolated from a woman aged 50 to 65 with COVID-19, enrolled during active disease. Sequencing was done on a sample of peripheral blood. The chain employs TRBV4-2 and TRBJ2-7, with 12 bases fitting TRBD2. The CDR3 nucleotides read TGTGCCAGCAGCCAGGAACTAGCGGGGGGCCGCGGCGGCGAGCAGTACTTC. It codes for CASSQELAGGRGGEQYF.